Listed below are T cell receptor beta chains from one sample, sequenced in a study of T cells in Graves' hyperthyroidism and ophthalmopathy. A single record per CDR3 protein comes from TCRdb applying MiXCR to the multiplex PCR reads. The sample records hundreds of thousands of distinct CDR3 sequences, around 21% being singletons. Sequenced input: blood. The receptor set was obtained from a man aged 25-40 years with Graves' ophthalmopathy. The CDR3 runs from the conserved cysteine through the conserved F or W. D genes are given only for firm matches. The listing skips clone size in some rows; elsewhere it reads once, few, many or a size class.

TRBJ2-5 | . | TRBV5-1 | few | TGCGCCAGCTCCAGAGGTGGGGGTAGCCAAGAGACCCAGTACTTC | CASSRGGGSQETQYF
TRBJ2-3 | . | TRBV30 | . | TGTGCCTGGGAGGGGACCGGAACAGATACGCAGTATTTT | CAWEGTGTDTQYF
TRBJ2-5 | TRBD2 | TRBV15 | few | TGTGCCACCCGCGGACTAGCGGAAGAGACCCAGTACTTC | CATRGLAEETQYF
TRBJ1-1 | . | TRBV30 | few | TGTGCCTGGAGTTTAGGGGGGGAAGGGACTGAAGCTTTCTTT | CAWSLGGEGTEAFF
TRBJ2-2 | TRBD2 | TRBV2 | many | TGTGCCAGCAAAGGAGGTCTAGCGGGAACCGGGGAGCTGTTTTTT | CASKGGLAGTGELFF
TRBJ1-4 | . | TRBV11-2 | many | TGTGCCAGCAGCTTAGACAGGGGAAATGAAAAACTGTTTTTT | CASSLDRGNEKLFF
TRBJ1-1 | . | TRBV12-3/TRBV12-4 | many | TGTGCCAGCACCGGGACGGTGAACACTGAAGCTTTCTTT | CASTGTVNTEAFF
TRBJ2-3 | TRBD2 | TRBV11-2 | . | TGTGCCAGCAGCCAACCGGGACTAGCGGGATCGAGGAGGGGCACAGATACGCAGTATTTT | CASSQPGLAGSRRGTDTQYF
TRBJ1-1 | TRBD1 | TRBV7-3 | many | TGTGCCAGCAGCCCTACAGGGGGGGCAGGCACTGAAGCTTTCTTT | CASSPTGGAGTEAFF
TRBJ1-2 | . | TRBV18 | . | TGTGCCAGCTCACTGGAACGAGGTTCTAACTATGGCTACACCTTC | CASSLERGSNYGYTF
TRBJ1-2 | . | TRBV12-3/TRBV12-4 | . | TGTGCCAGCAGTTTGGCCGGAGGCTGCACCTTC | CASSLAGGCTF
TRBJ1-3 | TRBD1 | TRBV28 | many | TGTGCCAGCCGGACAGGACGTACCCTCTCTGGAAACACCATATATTTT | CASRTGRTLSGNTIYF
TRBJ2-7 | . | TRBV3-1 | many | TGTGCCAGCAGCCAAGGTACGGCTAGCAAGGGCGAGCAGTACTTC | CASSQGTASKGEQYF
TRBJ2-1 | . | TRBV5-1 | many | TGCGCCAGCGCATCACATCGGAGCTACAATGAGCAGTTCTTC | CASASHRSYNEQFF
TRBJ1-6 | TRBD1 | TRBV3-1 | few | TGTGCCAGCAGCCCTAACCGGGGACAGGGAAATTCACCCCTCCACTTT | CASSPNRGQGNSPLHF
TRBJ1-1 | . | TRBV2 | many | TGTGCCAGCATAGTCTTGGAGAACACTGAAGCTTTCTTT | CASIVLENTEAFF
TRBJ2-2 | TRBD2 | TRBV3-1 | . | TGTGCCAGCAATAAACCTAGCGGGCCGACCGGGGAGCTGTTTTTT | CASNKPSGPTGELFF
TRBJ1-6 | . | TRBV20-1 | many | TGCAGCAGTTCGCAGGGGCCCAATAATTCACCCCTCCACTTT | CSSSQGPNNSPLHF
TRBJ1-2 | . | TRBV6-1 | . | TGTGCCATCCTAGACAGGAAAACCTATGGCTACACCTTC | CAILDRKTYGYTF
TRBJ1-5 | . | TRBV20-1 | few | TGCAGTGCCCTGGGCAGAATGAATAGCAATCAGCCCCAGCATTTT | CSALGRMNSNQPQHF
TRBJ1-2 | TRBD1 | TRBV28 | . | TGTGCCAGCAGTTGGGGACAGCTTACTAACTATGGCTACACCTTC | CASSWGQLTNYGYTF
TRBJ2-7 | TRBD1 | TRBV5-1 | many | TGCGCCAGCAGCATACAGGGGGCTTCCTACGAGCAGTACTTC | CASSIQGASYEQYF
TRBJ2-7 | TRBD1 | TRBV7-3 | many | TGTGCCAGCAGCGAAGGACAGGGGACAATCTACGAGCAGTACTTC | CASSEGQGTIYEQYF
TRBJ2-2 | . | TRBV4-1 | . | TGCGCCAGCAGCCGAGCCACAGACACCGGGGAGCTGTTTTTT | CASSRATDTGELFF
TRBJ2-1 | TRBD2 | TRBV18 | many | TGTGCCAGCTCGGGGCGGGAGGGCCGCAATGAGCAGTTCTTC | CASSGREGRNEQFF
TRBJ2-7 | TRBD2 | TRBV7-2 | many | TGTGCCAGCAGCTTACCGACTAGCGGAAGCTACGAGCAGTACTTC | CASSLPTSGSYEQYF
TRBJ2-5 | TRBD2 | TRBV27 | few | TGTGCCAGCAGTTTAACTGGAGTAGCGGGAGGGCAAGAGACCCAGTACTTC | CASSLTGVAGGQETQYF
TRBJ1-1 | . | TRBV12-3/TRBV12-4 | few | TGTGCCAGCAGAGCAGGTCACATGAACACTGAAGCTTTCTTT | CASRAGHMNTEAFF
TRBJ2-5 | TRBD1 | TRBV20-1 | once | TGCAGTGCTAGAGGGACAGGGGGAAGGGAGACCCAGTACTTC | CSARGTGGRETQYF
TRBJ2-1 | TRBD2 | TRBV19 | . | TGTGCCAGTAGTTACGGGACTAGCCGTCCCTACAATGAGCAGTTCTTC | CASSYGTSRPYNEQFF
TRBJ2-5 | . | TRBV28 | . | TGTGCCAGCAGTTTGCGGCAGGGGTGGGAGACCCAGTACTTC | CASSLRQGWETQYF